This TCR beta chain was sequenced during a study of T-cell reconstitution after alpha-beta-depleted transplantation in children. Findings and limits, study-wide: By one year post-transplant, T-cell counts and diversity largely arose from T cells that were newly produced. TCRbeta diversity was high at day 60 in some patients (a result of surviving recipient T cells and thymic progenitors). As was reported, about two months after transplant, alpha-beta T cells came from several hundred expanded graft clones.

A library of TCRbeta sequences, prepared with unique molecular identifiers, was generated. TCRdb itself ran the PCR reads through MiXCR, one entry per CDR3 protein. The sample consists of some 120,000 distinct CDR3 sequences, roughly 23% of them appearing once. The V gene's germline CDR1 is SQVTM and CDR2 ANQGSEA. This CDR3 region has 15 residues. J was trimmed by 2 bases and V by 3 bases; bases with no gene match: 8. This clonotype was picked up many times. Its antigen is as yet unknown. This sequence originates from a male patient aged 2-10 years who had a stem cell transplant for chronic granulomatous disease, so the T cells may come from the graft donor. V usage is TRBV29-1 and J usage is TRBJ2-3; TRBD2 matches 7 bases. This sample comprised PBMCs, mostly from graft donor cells, obtained 180 days after TCRalphabeta/CD19-depleted stem cell transplant. DNA of the CDR3: TGCAGCGTTGATAAGGAGCGGGGCCACACAGATACGCAGTATTTT. Its translation: CSVDKERGHTDTQYF.